The 23 T cell receptor beta chains listed next were all sequenced from one sample in a study of blood T cell repertoires in COVID-19. Sequencing was performed with immunoSEQ multiplex PCR; in TCRdb, only in-frame clones are kept and a portion is missing. Counted here are approximately 80,000 clones, around 82% occurring once; the ten biggest clones make up roughly 3%. Source material: peripheral blood. The receptor source for this set is a woman aged 80 or over with COVID-19, enrolled during active disease.

The chain recombines TRBV24-1 with TRBJ2-2, with TRBD1 matching 9 bases. CDR3 length: 16 residues. Germline CDR1 KGHDR, CDR2 SFDVKD. With V trimmed by 3 bases and J by 5 bases, 6 bases remained unmatched. Written as DNA, the CDR3 is TGTGCCACCAGTGATCCGGGACAGGGCCGAACCGGGGAGCTGTTTTTT. Its protein product is CATSDPGQGRTGELFF.

The genes are TRBV7-2 and TRBJ2-1; weak D call: TRBD2 (6 bases). Germline CDR1 reads SGHTA; CDR2 reads FQGNSA. The CDR3 runs 14 residues. Trimming pared 1 base from V and 7 bases from J, leaving 11 bases between. For the CDR3, the DNA is TGTGCCAGCAGCTTAGGTCAGGAGGGGAATGAGCAGTTCTTC. Its translation is CASSLGQEGNEQFF.

The chain has TRBV9 and TRBJ2-7; 9 bases map to TRBD1. Germline trimming cut 1 base from V and 5 bases from J; bases unmatched to any gene: 4. CDR1 SGDLS and CDR2 YYNGEE come from the germline V gene. CDR3 length: 14 amino acids. CDR3: CASSVTGGLNEQYF. The CDR3, as DNA: TGTGCCAGCAGCGTAACAGGGGGCCTCAACGAGCAGTACTTC. Full variable domain (remainder filled in from reference TRBV9 and TRBJ2-7): DSGVTQTPKHLITATGQRVTLRCSPRSGDLSVYWYQQSLDQGLQFLIQYYNGEERAKGNILERFSAQQFPDLHSELNLSSLELGDSALYFCASSVTGGLNEQYFGPGTRLTVT.

The gene calls are TRBV10-3 and TRBJ1-1; 12 nucleotides agree with TRBD1. The trim removed 3 bases at V and 6 bases at J, leaving 8 bases unmatched. This CDR3 has 16 amino acids. CDR1 is ENHRY, CDR2 SYGVKD, per germline. The DNA of the CDR3 is TGTGCCATCAGTGATAGGGACAGGGGGCTAAAGGCTGAAGCTTTCTTT. Encoded protein: CAISDRDRGLKAEAFF.

This chain connects TRBV6-4 to TRBJ2-7, with D maybe TRBD2 (5 bases). Germline values: CDR1 MRHNA, CDR2 SNTAGT. The CDR3 length is 16 residues. The V end was cut by 3 bases, the J end by 3 bases, with 18 bases between. CDR3 coding DNA: TGTGCCAGCAGTGAGAGTAAGGAGGACGGAAGCTACGAGCAGTACTTC. Protein sequence: CASSESKEDGSYEQYF.

J is TRBJ2-7 and V is TRBV6-5; a possible D gene is TRBD2 (5 bases). Germline assignment: CDR1 MNHEY and CDR2 SVGAGI. The CDR3 is 14 amino acids. V lost 2 bases, J lost 6 bases, and 14 bases lay in between. The DNA of the CDR3 is TGTGCCAGCAGTTACGGCCCTAGCAGACGCGAGCAGTACTTC. It codes for CASSYGPSRREQYF.

The chain carries TRBV2 and TRBJ1-1; no firm D call. CDR3 length: 16 residues. Per germline, CDR1 SNHLY and CDR2 FYNNEI. Trimming took off 0 bases at V and 2 bases at J, with 13 bases between the two ends. CDR3 nucleotides: TGTGCCAGCAGTGAAGCGCTTCGCGGTCTAAACACTGAAGCTTTCTTT. Encoded protein: CASSEALRGLNTEAFF.

The gene calls are TRBV4-1 and TRBJ2-7, with a possible D match to TRBD1 (5 bases). This CDR3 has 14 residues. The V gene lost 5 bases and the J gene lost 0 bases, with 11 bases spanning the gap. Germline assignment: CDR1 MGHRA and CDR2 YSYEKL. In nucleotides, the CDR3 is TGCGCCAGCAGCTCCCGACAGCACTCCTACGAGCAGTACTTC. It translates to CASSSRQHSYEQYF.

This sequence joins TRBV28 and TRBJ1-5; no firm D call. The CDR3 is 14 residues long. The V and J ends lost 4 bases and 3 bases respectively, with 10 bases between them. Germline assignment: CDR1 MDHEN and CDR2 SYDVKM. The CDR3 bases are TGTGCCAGCAGTTCCGGGTCCCTCAATCAGCCCCAGCATTTT. Translation gives CASSSGSLNQPQHF.

The gene calls are TRBV28 and TRBJ2-7; 7 positions agree with TRBD1. Germline trimming cut 5 bases from V and 12 bases from J; bases unmatched to any gene: 10. This CDR3 is built from 12 residues. Germline V gene sequence: CDR1 MDHEN, CDR2 SYDVKM. In nucleotides, the CDR3 is TGTGCCAGCAGTGAGCCGGGACAGAGAGTGTACTTC. As protein: CASSEPGQRVYF.

The V and J genes are TRBV15 and TRBJ2-6; D is unresolved. The CDR3 totals 15 residues. Between the trimmed V and J ends, which lost 5 bases and 0 bases, there was a span of 8 bases. CDR1 and CDR2 (germline): LNHNV, YYDKDF (reference sequence). The CDR3 bases are TGTGCCACCAGCGCTAAAAACTCTGGGGCCAACGTCCTGACTTTC. Translating it yields CATSAKNSGANVLTF.

This clone was observed a handful of times. The V and J genes are TRBV10-1 and TRBJ1-1, with 10 bases that match TRBD1. The germline V gene encodes CDR1 WNHNN and CDR2 SYGVQD (reference sequence). The CDR3 loop spans 13 amino acids. The trim removed 0 bases at V and 11 bases at J, leaving 3 bases unmatched. The CDR3 nucleotides are TGCGCCAGCAGTGAGTCGGGGACAGGGGTCGCTTTCTTT. Translation gives CASSESGTGVAFF.

The chain combines TRBV2 with TRBJ2-6; the D gene is possibly TRBD1 (6 bases). V was shortened by 10 bases and J by 0 bases, with 16 bases between the two germline ends. Germline V gene lookup returns CDR1 SNHLY and CDR2 FYNNEI. This CDR3 is 16 amino acids long. In DNA, the CDR3 is TGTGCCACATCGAGGGGGTTTAGCTCTGGGGCCAACGTCCTGACTTTC. This encodes CATSRGFSSGANVLTF.

The rearrangement links TRBV19 to TRBJ2-7; D unclear. Deletions cut 5 bases from V and 0 bases from J, with 11 bases between. The CDR3 is made up of 14 amino acids. CDR1 is LNHDA, CDR2 SQIVND, per germline (reference sequence). DNA of the CDR3: TGTGCCAGTAGTCCTTCTAGGAGCTCCTACGAGCAGTACTTC. It yields the protein CASSPSRSSYEQYF.

V and J are TRBV29-1 and TRBJ1-1; maybe TRBD1 (6 bases). The CDR3 is 12 residues long. In germline, CDR1 is SQVTM, CDR2 ANQGSEA. The V and J ends lost 2 bases and 10 bases respectively, with 14 bases between them. The CDR3 nucleotides read TGCAGCGTTGAAACAGGGTTCGCCCGAGCTTTCTTT. Translated: CSVETGFARAFF.

V gene TRBV4-1 combines with J gene TRBJ1-6; no firm D call. V dropped 3 bases and J dropped 8 bases, with 8 bases sitting between them. The CDR3 contains 13 residues. Germline V gene lookup returns CDR1 MGHRA and CDR2 YSYEKL. The CDR3 nucleotides are TGCGCCAGCAGCCAGGCTTTCGATTCACCCCTCCACTTT. It codes for CASSQAFDSPLHF.

This clone was found once. The genes are TRBV2 and TRBJ2-3; 13 bases map to TRBD2. Germline CDR1 reads SNHLY; CDR2 reads FYNNEI. The CDR3 sequence is 16 residues long. The V gene end was trimmed by 6 bases and the J gene end by 4 bases; junction bases not matched to a gene: 7. CDR3 amino acids: CASRGLAGVSADTQYF. CDR3 DNA sequence: TGTGCCAGCAGAGGACTAGCGGGAGTCTCCGCAGATACGCAGTATTTT.

The rearrangement links TRBV15 to TRBJ2-6, with 10 bases identical to TRBD1. The CDR3 contains 17 residues. The V gene end was trimmed by 3 bases and the J gene end by 1 base; junction bases not matched to a gene: 3. The germline V gene encodes CDR1 LNHNV and CDR2 YYDKDF (reference sequence). CDR3 DNA: TGTGCCACCAGCAGGACAGGGGGCGCGTCTGGGGCCAACGTCCTGACTTTC. Amino acid sequence: CATSRTGGASGANVLTF.

This clone was counted between two and nine times. The chain employs TRBV18 and TRBJ1-5, with D uncertain. V was clipped by 6 bases and J by 3 bases, with 9 bases between them. This CDR3 spans 13 amino acids. Germline CDR1 reads KGHSH; CDR2 reads LQKENI. The CDR3 sequence: CASSGLNNQPQHF. CDR3 nucleotides: TGTGCCAGCTCCGGACTGAACAATCAGCCCCAGCATTTT.

The chain is built from TRBV6-7 and TRBJ1-5; TRBD1 aligns across 8 bases. TRBV6-7 is designated an ORF whose function remains uncertain. The CDR3 is 18 amino acids. Trimming removed 3 bases from V and 0 bases from J; junction bases left unmatched: 10. CDR3 amino acids: CASSYGQGAGISNQPQHF. The CDR3, as DNA: TGTGCCAGCAGTTATGGGCAGGGGGCCGGGATTAGCAATCAGCCCCAGCATTTT.

V gene TRBV2 combines with J gene TRBJ2-3, with D hard to call. The CDR3 runs 13 residues. The germline V and J ends were trimmed by 7 bases and 2 bases, with 10 bases remaining between them. Germline V gene data show CDR1 as SNHLY and CDR2 as FYNNEI. CDR3 in amino acids: CASNMFLTDTQYF. CDR3 sequence (DNA): TGTGCCAGCAACATGTTCCTCACAGATACGCAGTATTTT.

This clone turned up a few times. The gene calls are TRBV6-5 and TRBJ1-1; 9 nucleotides align to TRBD1. CDR1 is MNHEY and CDR2 is SVGAGI in the germline V gene. This CDR3 comprises 13 residues. V lost 2 bases and J lost 8; bases outside the gene matches: 3. The CDR3 region has the DNA TGTGCCAGCAGTTACCCCGGGACAGGGGAAGCTTTCTTT. Its protein is CASSYPGTGEAFF.

This clone was observed a handful of times. The V gene is TRBV25-1, the J gene TRBJ2-1; perhaps TRBD2 as D (6 bases). CDR1 is MGHDK and CDR2 is SYGVNS in the germline V gene. The CDR3 has 15 amino acids. Trimming took 1 base from V and 8 from J, leaving 15 bases between them. The CDR3 loop is CASSELGEAGHEQFF. In nucleotides, the CDR3 is TGTGCCAGCAGTGAATTAGGGGAGGCAGGCCATGAGCAGTTCTTC.